This T cell receptor (beta chain) was sequenced for a study of blood T cells in healthy people across ages. The authors isolated at least 7 million PBMCs per sample. Germline CDR1 is DFQATT and CDR2 is SNEGSKA (reference sequence). The CDR3 runs to 15 residues. A second PCR of roughly 6 to 12 cycles used a sample-barcoded 5' primer and a J-beta primer mix. A single record per CDR3 protein comes from TCRdb applying MiXCR to the 5' RACE reads. Found here are more than 800,000 distinct CDR3 sequences, about 30% of them singletons; the top ten hold roughly 17%. Sequenced material: blood. The chain carries TRBV20-1 and TRBJ2-5; 12 bases are shared with TRBD2. The J call may be faulty, since TRBJ2-7 better matches the DNA end. The sequence came from a woman at least 80 years old in good health. The CDR3 DNA sequence: TGCAGTGCTAGAGATCTAGCGGGGGGGCGCTACGAGCAGTACTTC. Translation gives CSARDLAGGRYEQYF.